These T cell receptor beta chains were read from a single sample in a study of shared clonotypes between healthy human individuals. The repertoire was sequenced with immunoSEQ multiplex PCR; TCRdb's copy has only in-frame clones and lacks some. The sample holds 550,000 to 850,000 clones, about 74% seen once. The specimen sequenced was memory CD4+ T cells sorted from blood. All receptors come from a woman in her 30s in good health. Each CDR3 is given with its conserved first and last residue. The D gene is left open where the match is weak. Clone size is given for some rows only: seen once, a few or many times, or a class if the clone is expanded.

CDR3nt	CDR3aa	v_gene	d_gene	j_gene	abundance
TGTGCCAGCAGCGCCAACAATGAGCAGTTCTTC	CASSANNEQFF	TRBV2	-	TRBJ2-1	-
TGTGCCAGCAGTGAAGCGGCGAGGGGGATCTATGGCTACACCTTC	CASSEAARGIYGYTF	TRBV2	-	TRBJ1-2	-
TGTGCCTGGAGGAGTGTTGGGGGAGAAAGGAGCAATGAGCAGTTCTTC	CAWRSVGGERSNEQFF	TRBV30	-	TRBJ2-1	many
TGTGCGTGGGGTGTTTCCAATCAGCCCCAGCATTTT	CAWGVSNQPQHF	TRBV28	-	TRBJ1-5	few
TGTGCCAGCAGCCTAGCGCTGGGACAGGGGAGCTACGAGCAGTACTTC	CASSLALGQGSYEQYF	TRBV28	TRBD1	TRBJ2-7	-
TGCGCCAGCAGCGATAGCGGGTACGACACCGGGGAGCTGTTTTTT	CASSDSGYDTGELFF	TRBV5-1	TRBD2	TRBJ2-2	-
TGCGCCAGCAGCTTGAAAGGGTCCGGGGAGCAGTACTTC	CASSLKGSGEQYF	TRBV5-1	-	TRBJ2-7	-
TGTGCCAGCAGTCCTCACACAGCAGTAGATACGCAGTATTTT	CASSPHTAVDTQYF	TRBV11-1	-	TRBJ2-3	-
TGCGCCAGCAGTGTAGGGGGTAACACTGAAGCTTTCTTT	CASSVGGNTEAFF	TRBV10-2	-	TRBJ1-1	once
TGTGCCAGCAGTCCCTTACCCCACGAGCAGTACTTC	CASSPLPHEQYF	TRBV6-1	-	TRBJ2-7	-
TGCGCCAGCAGTCAATCGGGGGCAATGGTATCTAGCACAGATACGCAGTATTTT	CASSQSGAMVSSTDTQYF	TRBV23-1	-	TRBJ2-3	many
TGTGCCAGCTCACCACGGGGTGATTCCACTGAAGCTTTCTTT	CASSPRGDSTEAFF	TRBV18	-	TRBJ1-1	many
TGCAGCGTTCGGACAGGGTCCTACGAGCAGTACTTC	CSVRTGSYEQYF	TRBV29-1	TRBD1	TRBJ2-7	-
TGTGCCAGCAGGCCCCTCAATCACTATGGCTACACCTTC	CASRPLNHYGYTF	TRBV11-2	-	TRBJ1-2	-
TGTGCCAGCAGGGTCTACGAGCAGTACTTC	CASRVYEQYF	TRBV2	-	TRBJ2-7	-
TGCGCCAGCAGCCAACGGGACTTTAGCACAGATACGCAGTATTTT	CASSQRDFSTDTQYF	TRBV4-1	-	TRBJ2-3	-
TGTGCCAGCAGTTTATTGGGTGGTACTAACTATGGCTACACCTTC	CASSLLGGTNYGYTF	TRBV27	-	TRBJ1-2	-
TGTGCCAGTAGTACACCGGGACAGGGGGCGGAGACCCAGTACTTC	CASSTPGQGAETQYF	TRBV19	TRBD1	TRBJ2-5	-
TGCAGCGTTGTTCTAGTTGGCATTGAGCAGTTCTTC	CSVVLVGIEQFF	TRBV29-1	-	TRBJ2-1	-
TGCGCCAGCAGCCACTCCACAGATACGCAGTATTTT	CASSHSTDTQYF	TRBV4-1	-	TRBJ2-3	-
TGCGCCAGCCATAAAGGGGACAGCTCCTACGAGCAGTACTTC	CASHKGDSSYEQYF	TRBV5-1	TRBD1	TRBJ2-7	many
TGTGCCAGCAGCCAAAGAGGGAGGCCGAAGGATAACAATGAGCAGTTCTTC	CASSQRGRPKDNNEQFF	TRBV27	-	TRBJ2-1	-
TGTGCCAGCAGCTGGCTGGGGGGACCCTACGAGCAGTACTTC	CASSWLGGPYEQYF	TRBV11-2	-	TRBJ2-7	once
TGCAGCGTTCGACCTCAGGGGAGTACTGAAGCTTTCTTT	CSVRPQGSTEAFF	TRBV29-1	-	TRBJ1-1	-
TGTGCCAGCAGCTACAGGACAACCCGAACGCAGTATTTT	CASSYRTTRTQYF	TRBV28	-	TRBJ2-3	few
TGTGCCAGCAGTTACTCCTCCGAGCAGTACTTC	CASSYSSEQYF	TRBV2	-	TRBJ2-7	-
TGTGCCAGCAGTACGGGACAGGGGAACACTGAAGCTTTCTTT	CASSTGQGNTEAFF	TRBV27	TRBD1	TRBJ1-1	-
TGTGCCAGCAGTGATGGGACAGGCACGCAGTATTTT	CASSDGTGTQYF	TRBV2	TRBD1	TRBJ2-3	-
TGTGCCAGCAGCCCGGGACTAGCGGGAGGTGGAGCGACCGGGGAGCTGTTTTTT	CASSPGLAGGGATGELFF	TRBV5-5	TRBD2	TRBJ2-2	-
TGTGCCAGCAGTGTATACAATGAGCAGTTCTTC	CASSVYNEQFF	TRBV25-1	-	TRBJ2-1	-
TGCGCCAGCAGCTTGGCCCAGGGTCGGAGCACAGATACGCAGTATTTT	CASSLAQGRSTDTQYF	TRBV5-1	-	TRBJ2-3	-
TGTGCCAGCAGTTTTTTTCAAAGGGATGAAGCTTTCTTT	CASSFFQRDEAFF	TRBV28	-	TRBJ1-1	few
TGCAGCGTCCCGACTAGCGGGAGCACAGATACGCAGTATTTT	CSVPTSGSTDTQYF	TRBV29-1	TRBD2	TRBJ2-3	-
TGTGCCAGCAGTGGACAGGGAAGCTCCTATAATTCACCCCTCCACTTT	CASSGQGSSYNSPLHF	TRBV2	TRBD1	TRBJ1-6	-
TGTGCCAGCAGTAATTCCCGGACTTACTATGGCTACACCTTC	CASSNSRTYYGYTF	TRBV6-5	-	TRBJ1-2	-
TGTGCCAGCAGTTTATACGGGGTGGATACGCAGTATTTT	CASSLYGVDTQYF	TRBV27	-	TRBJ2-3	few
TGTGCCAGCAGCCATCAAATCACCGGGACTAGCGGGAGGGGACACACGACTAGCACAGATACGCAGTATTTT	CASSHQITGTSGRGHTTSTDTQYF	TRBV4-2	TRBD2	TRBJ2-3	-
TGTGCCAGCAGGAAACCGGGGACCTACGAGCAGTACTTC	CASRKPGTYEQYF	TRBV7-3	-	TRBJ2-7	-
TGTGCCAGTAGCGGACAGGGACGTCACACCTTC	CASSGQGRHTF	TRBV19	TRBD1	TRBJ1-2	-
TGCGCCAGCACCCACAGGGTATCCTACAATGAGCAGTTCTTC	CASTHRVSYNEQFF	TRBV5-1	-	TRBJ2-1	-
TGTGCCAGTAGTAAATCGACGGACAGGGGGCCCTACAATGAGCAGTTCTTC	CASSKSTDRGPYNEQFF	TRBV19	TRBD1	TRBJ2-1	-